This T cell receptor beta chain was identified in a study of breast tumors, draining lymph nodes, adjacent tissues. This clonotype was observed a handful of times. The CDR3 runs 14 residues. Trimming pared 6 bases from V and 1 base from J, leaving 12 bases between. Germline assignment: CDR1 MNHEY and CDR2 SVGAGI. Using its own MiXCR run on the multiplex PCR reads, TCRdb lists one record per CDR3 protein. The sample carries 180,000 or so distinct CDR3 sequences, roughly 29% recorded once. Samples came from axillary lymph nodes draining the breast cancer. This rearrangement joins TRBV6-5 to TRBJ1-2; tentatively, D is TRBD1 (5 bases). Sequencing was carried out using axillary lymph node tissue. The TCR was taken from a female donor with breast cancer. Some clones in this sample may be carry-over from other donors' samples. The DNA of the CDR3 is TGTGCCAGCAGGCTCCGGGGGGGTAACTATGGCTACACCTTC. Its protein product is CASRLRGGNYGYTF.